This TCR beta chain was identified during a study of shared clonotypes between healthy human individuals. Data came from immunoSEQ multiplex PCR; TCRdb stores just in-frame clones and leaves some out. The data hold almost 700,000 clones, with 90% to 95% observed a single time. CDR3 size: 15 residues. CDR1 SGHRS and CDR2 YFSETQ come from the germline V gene. The V and J ends lost 6 bases and 5 bases respectively, with 18 bases between them. CD45RO-negative CD8 cells positively selected for CCR7 made up the naive population, which excluded terminally differentiated effector memory CD45RA+ cells. The clonotype was recovered from a man younger than 45 in good health. The chain has TRBV5-1 and TRBJ2-1, with D possibly being TRBD2 (5 bases). The material sequenced was naive CD8+ T cells sorted from blood. The CDR3 region is CASNLFEGFNNEQFF. The CDR3 nucleotides are TGCGCCAGCAACCTTTTCGAGGGATTTAACAATGAGCAGTTCTTC. The full variable domain, with the rest looked up from reference TRBV5-1 and TRBJ2-1, is KAGVTQTPRYLIKTRGQQVTLSCSPISGHRSVSWYQQTPGQGLQFLFEYFSETQRNKGNFPGRFSGRQFSNSRSEMNVSTLELGDSALYLCASNLFEGFNNEQFFGPGTRLTVL.